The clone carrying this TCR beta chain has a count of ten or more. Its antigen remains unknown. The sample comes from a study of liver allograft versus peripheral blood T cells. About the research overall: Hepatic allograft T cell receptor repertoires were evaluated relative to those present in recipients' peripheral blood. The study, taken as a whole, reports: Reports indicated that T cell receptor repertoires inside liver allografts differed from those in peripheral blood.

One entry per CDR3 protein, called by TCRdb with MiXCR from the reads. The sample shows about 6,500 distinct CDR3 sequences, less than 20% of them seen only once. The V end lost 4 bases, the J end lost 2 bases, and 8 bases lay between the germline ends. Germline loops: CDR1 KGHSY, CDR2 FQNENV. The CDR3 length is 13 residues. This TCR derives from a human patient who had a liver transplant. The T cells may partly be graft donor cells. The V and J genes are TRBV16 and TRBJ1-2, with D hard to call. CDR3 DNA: TGTGCCAGCAGCCTAGATGACAACTATGGCTACACCTTC. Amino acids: CASSLDDNYGYTF. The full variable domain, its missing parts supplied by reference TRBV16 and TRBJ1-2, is GEEVAQTPKHLVRGEGQKAKLYCAPIKGHSYVFWYQQVLKNEFKFLISFQNENVFDETGMPKERFSAKCLPNSPCSLEIQATKLEDSAVYFCASSLDDNYGYTFGSGTRLTVV.